Each of the 21 T cell receptor beta chains below was sequenced from the same sample in a study of beta chain features in type 1 diabetes. The isolated RNA, all of it, was reverse transcribed, so expressed TCRB transcripts were what got sequenced. Sequencing used immunoSEQ multiplex PCR; TCRdb keeps in-frame clones, though not all of them. The data show 350,000 to 450,000 clones, with about 15% seen just once and approximately 0.035% held by the top ten. Source material: naive CD4+ T cells from blood. The receptor set was obtained from a man aged 30 to 39 in good health.

The chain is built from TRBV25-1 and TRBJ2-3; the D is unclear. Between the trimmed V and J ends, which lost 2 bases and 4 bases, there was a span of 7 bases. The V gene's germline CDR1 is MGHDK and CDR2 SYGVNS. The CDR3 is 13 residues long. CDR3 bases: TGTGCCAGCAGTGAAATCAACGCAGATACGCAGTATTTT. Translated, it gives CASSEINADTQYF.

The V and J genes are TRBV29-1 and TRBJ2-3, with D perhaps TRBD1 (6 bases). Trimming took off 4 bases at V and 3 bases at J, with 11 bases between the two ends. CDR1 SQVTM and CDR2 ANQGSEA come from the germline V gene. The CDR3 runs to 13 residues. CDR3 sequence: CSVGDRLTDTQYF. Here the CDR3 DNA reads TGCAGCGTTGGAGACAGGTTGACAGATACGCAGTATTTT.

The chain recombines TRBV15 with TRBJ2-3; 8 positions match TRBD2. V lost 3 bases, J lost 6 bases, and 11 bases stayed unmatched. The CDR3 is made up of 16 amino acids. Germline CDR1 LNHNV, CDR2 YYDKDF (reference sequence). CDR3 amino acids: CATSSLPGRGRDTQYF. CDR3 DNA sequence: TGTGCCACCAGCAGCTTACCGGGACGCGGGAGGGATACGCAGTATTTT.

This clone was observed a handful of times. The CDR3: CASSLGQKNSPLHF. In DNA form, the CDR3 reads TGTGCCAGCAGCTTAGGACAGAAAAATTCACCCCTCCACTTT. The chain combines TRBV5-6 with TRBJ1-6, with a tentative D call TRBD1 (6 bases). V lost 2 bases, J lost 7 bases, and 10 bases lay in between. Germline V lookup: CDR1 SGHDT, CDR2 YYEEEE. The CDR3 sequence is 14 residues long.

The chain employs TRBV7-9 and TRBJ2-5; TRBD2 matches at 7 bases. There are 13 residues in the CDR3. The trim removed 4 bases at V and 6 bases at J, leaving 5 bases unmatched. Per germline, CDR1 SEHNR and CDR2 FQNEAQ (reference sequence). The CDR3: CASSSTSWQTQYF. The CDR3 DNA is TGTGCCAGCAGCTCGACTAGCTGGCAGACCCAGTACTTC.

This clone was counted only a few times. The chain uses TRBV7-9 and TRBJ2-5; 10 bases agree with TRBD1. Germline CDR1 and CDR2: SEHNR and FQNEAQ (reference sequence). This CDR3 contains 15 residues. Trimming at V came to 1 base and at J to 4 bases, leaving 3 bases not matched to a gene. Written as DNA, the CDR3 is TGTGCCAGCAGCTTAGGACAGGGGGCTCCAGAGACCCAGTACTTC. This codes for CASSLGQGAPETQYF.

The genes are TRBV11-3 and TRBJ2-2; D uncertain. The ends were cut back, 6 bases at V and 1 base at J, with 9 bases in the middle. Per germline, CDR1 SGHNT and CDR2 YENEEA. This CDR3 comprises 14 residues. The CDR3 DNA reads as TGTGCCAGCAGTCCGTGGGGGAACACCGGGGAGCTGTTTTTT. Encoded protein: CASSPWGNTGELFF.

V is TRBV5-6 and J is TRBJ1-1; D possibly corresponds to TRBD1 (5 bases). Germline V gives CDR1 SGHDT, CDR2 YYEEEE. The CDR3 is 12 amino acids. With 0 bases removed from V and 9 bases from J, the gap between germline ends came to 9 bases. CDR3 nucleotide sequence: TGTGCCAGCAGCTTGGGGACACATAAAGCTTTCTTT. This codes for CASSLGTHKAFF.

This chain joins TRBV29-1 and TRBJ1-2, with D maybe TRBD1 (6 bases). The CDR3 totals 14 residues. Trimming took off 4 bases at V and 1 base at J, with 13 bases between the two ends. Germline lookup yields CDR1 SQVTM and CDR2 ANQGSEA. CDR3 amino acids: CSVGAGDHNYGYTF. For the CDR3, the DNA is TGCAGCGTTGGGGCAGGGGACCATAACTATGGCTACACCTTC.

This clone was recorded a few times. The same CDR3 also results from other DNA sequences found in this sample. The chain couples TRBV15 to TRBJ1-6; the D is unclear. V lost 1 base, J lost 7 bases, and 5 bases lay in between. The CDR3 loop spans 13 amino acids. Germline CDR1 LNHNV, CDR2 YYDKDF (reference sequence). This CDR3 reads CATSRASNSPLHF. As DNA, the CDR3 is TGTGCCACCAGCAGAGCTTCGAATTCACCCCTCCACTTT. Based on the CDR3 plus reference TRBV15 and TRBJ1-6, the full variable domain is DAMVIQNPRYQVTQFGKPVTLSCSQTLNHNVMYWYQQKSSQAPKLLFHYYDKDFNNEADTPDNFQSRRPNTSFCFLDIRSPGLGDTAMYLCATSRASNSPLHFGNGTRLTVT.

The chain employs TRBV4-3 and TRBJ2-1; TRBD1 matches 7 bases. The CDR3 consists of 16 residues. V shed 1 base and J 2 bases; nucleotides not matched to a gene: 5. CDR1 and CDR2 from the germline V gene are LGHNA and YSLEER. As DNA, the CDR3 is TGCGCCAGCAGCCAAGTTCACAGGGGAACCTACAATGAGCAGTTCTTC. It encodes CASSQVHRGTYNEQFF.

The V and J genes are TRBV7-9 and TRBJ1-1; D may be TRBD1 (6 bases). The V gene lost 7 bases and the J gene lost 6 bases, with 18 bases spanning the gap. Germline V gene data show CDR1 as SEHNR and CDR2 as FQNEAQ (reference sequence). The CDR3 runs to 14 residues. The CDR3 loop reads CASIRLRGGSEAFF. CDR3 bases: TGTGCCAGCATCCGACTCAGGGGAGGGTCTGAAGCTTTCTTT. Complete variable domain (other parts from reference TRBV7-9 and TRBJ1-1): DTGVSQNPRHKITKRGQNVTFRCDPISEHNRLYWYRQTLGQGPEFLTYFQNEAQLEKSRLLSDRFSAERPKGSFSTLEIQRTEQGDSAMYLCASIRLRGGSEAFFGQGTRLTVV.

This chain joins TRBV7-6 and TRBJ2-2; 7 bases align to TRBD1. With 2 bases clipped from V and 2 bases from J, the junction kept 5 bases outside the gene matches. The CDR3 spans 16 residues. In germline, CDR1 is SGHVS, CDR2 FNYEAQ. The CDR3: CASSLPGTVNTGELFF. The CDR3 DNA reads as TGTGCCAGCAGCTTACCCGGGACAGTCAACACCGGGGAGCTGTTTTTT.

The chain links TRBV20-1 to TRBJ2-1, with D possibly being TRBD1 or TRBD2 (5 bases each). Germline CDR1 DFQATT, CDR2 SNEGSKA (reference sequence). V was shortened by 6 bases and J by 15 bases, with 18 bases between the two germline ends. This CDR3 region has 11 residues. The CDR3 spells CSAPVGTGRFF. The CDR3 region has the DNA TGCAGTGCCCCCGTGGGGACCGGCCGGTTCTTC.

V gene TRBV6-5 combines with J gene TRBJ2-7; perhaps TRBD2 as D (5 bases). Germline lookup yields CDR1 MNHEY and CDR2 SVGAGI. The CDR3 is made up of 15 amino acids. Trimming took off 5 bases at V and 0 bases at J, with 14 bases between the two ends. Here the CDR3 DNA reads TGTGCCAGCAGTCCAACTAGATTGAGCTCCTACGAGCAGTACGTC. This codes for CASSPTRLSSYEQYV.

The chain carries TRBV25-1 and TRBJ1-6; possibly TRBD1 for D (5 bases). The germline V gene encodes CDR1 MGHDK and CDR2 SYGVNS. The CDR3 has 14 residues. Trimming took 4 bases from V and 9 from J, leaving 13 bases between them. CDR3 sequence reads: CASSGDGGGSPLHF. CDR3 nucleotides: TGTGCCAGCAGTGGTGATGGGGGTGGTTCACCCCTCCACTTT.

This clone was counted between two and nine times. V usage is TRBV4-1 and J usage is TRBJ2-3; the match to TRBD2 covers 13 bases. The CDR3 consists of 17 residues. CDR1 is MGHRA, CDR2 YSYEKL, per germline. V was pared by 4 bases and J by 1 base, with 5 bases of the junction left unmatched. This CDR3 is CASSPLAGGRGTDTQYF. Here the CDR3 DNA reads TGCGCCAGCAGCCCACTAGCGGGGGGGCGGGGCACAGATACGCAGTATTTT.

This chain joins TRBV29-1 and TRBJ1-2; D uncertain. From germline, CDR1 is SQVTM and CDR2 ANQGSEA. The germline V and J ends were trimmed by 3 bases and 0 bases, with 5 bases remaining between them. The CDR3 has 12 amino acids. The CDR3 DNA follows: TGCAGCGTTGACGGAGCTAACTATGGCTACACCTTC. Protein: CSVDGANYGYTF.

This clone was seen only a few times. The chain joins TRBV15 to TRBJ2-1, with D unclear. Germline V gene lookup returns CDR1 LNHNV and CDR2 YYDKDF (reference sequence). This CDR3 has 13 residues. The germline V and J ends were trimmed by 6 bases and 6 bases, with 12 bases remaining between them. The CDR3 sequence is CATSTRASNEQFF. The CDR3 nucleotides read TGTGCCACCAGTACCCGAGCGTCCAATGAGCAGTTCTTC.

This clone showed up just a few times. The chain combines TRBV6-5 with TRBJ2-1; a possible D gene is TRBD2 (5 bases). Germline CDR1 and CDR2: MNHEY and SVGAGI. Trimming pared 4 bases from V and 2 bases from J, leaving 9 bases between. The CDR3 covers 14 residues. CDR3 DNA: TGTGCCAGCAGTTCCAGCGGAACCTACAATGAGCAGTTCTTC. It encodes CASSSSGTYNEQFF.

The chain links TRBV14 to TRBJ1-1; TRBD1 might be the D (6 bases). The CDR3 has 14 residues. V dropped 4 bases and J dropped 5 bases, with 14 bases sitting between them. Germline V gene lookup returns CDR1 SGHDN and CDR2 FVKESK. CDR3 nucleotides: TGTGCCAGCAGCCTCTACAGGGAATCAACTGAAGCTTTCTTT. It translates to CASSLYRESTEAFF.